Each of the 12 T cell receptor beta chains below was sequenced from the same sample in a study of Ad26.COV2.S vaccination and SARS-CoV-2 variants (dated by TCRdb to about 2021). The library was produced with the immunoSEQ multiplex PCR assay. TCRdb mirrors the immuneACCESS table, restricted to in-frame sequences. Some clones are absent from its copies; in checked studies, under half trace to an unresolved V gene, and the reason for the others is unknown. The sample records around 500,000 clones, around 89% of which are singletons. 1.5% to 2% of the sample comes from the top ten. In light of the paper, this sample's treatment or condition label describes: 15 to 20 received Ad26.COV2.S at low or high dose, single or two shots; about 5 received placebo; per-sample allocation not given. For vaccine and placebo recipients, the sequenced repertoires came from samples collected on day 63 after the first injection.

Sample: peripheral blood, taken in a trial of Ad26.COV2.S vaccine versus placebo. These receptors all come from a person between 18 and 59 years old who received the Ad26.COV2.S COVID-19 vaccine or a placebo.

V gene TRBV5-8 combines with J gene TRBJ1-3, with D unresolved. V was cut by 4 bases and J by 3 bases, with 17 bases left in between. Germline values: CDR1 SGHTS, CDR2 YDEGEE. The CDR3 sequence is 16 residues long. CDR3 in DNA: TGTGCCAGCAGCCGCCCGGGGATGTGGGTTGGAAACACCATATATTTT. This sequence encodes CASSRPGMWVGNTIYF.

DNA of the CDR3: TGTGCCAGCAGCGGACAGGGAGGGAACACTGAAGCTTTCTTT. Encoded protein: CASSGQGGNTEAFF. The rearrangement links TRBV2 to TRBJ1-1, with TRBD1 matching 8 bases. CDR1 SNHLY and CDR2 FYNNEI come from the germline V gene. V shed 6 bases and J 1 base; nucleotides not matched to a gene: 4. The CDR3 is made up of 14 amino acids.

The genes are TRBV5-1 and TRBJ2-6; 9 bases agree with TRBD1. The CDR3 spans 16 residues. The trim removed 4 bases at V and 2 bases at J, leaving 4 bases unmatched. Per germline, CDR1 SGHRS and CDR2 YFSETQ. CDR3 DNA: TGCGCCAGCAGCCTCACAGGGGGCGCTGGGGCCAACGTCCTGACTTTC. Translating it yields CASSLTGGAGANVLTF.

V usage is TRBV6-5 and J usage is TRBJ1-2; D not resolved. Germline lookup yields CDR1 MNHEY and CDR2 SVGAGI. V was clipped by 0 bases and J by 1 base, with 12 bases between them. The CDR3 is made up of 16 amino acids. CDR3 DNA: TGTGCCAGCAGTTACTCGACGCCAGTAGATAACTATGGCTACACCTTC. This translates into CASSYSTPVDNYGYTF.

The rearrangement joins TRBV4-1 to TRBJ1-1; the match to TRBD1 covers 7 bases. Unmatched junction bases numbered 10, after V lost 2 bases and J lost 7 bases. The CDR3 contains 15 residues. Germline V gene data show CDR1 as MGHRA and CDR2 as YSYEKL. Here the CDR3 DNA reads TGCGCCAGCAGCCAACCATTACAGGGGACGCATGAAGCTTTCTTT. Its translation is CASSQPLQGTHEAFF.

CDR3 nucleotide sequence: TGTGCCAGCATCCCTGACAGGACCTATGGCTACACCTTC. Protein sequence: CASIPDRTYGYTF. This chain connects TRBV7-2 to TRBJ1-2, with D maybe TRBD1 (6 bases). The CDR3 sequence is 13 residues long. Between the trimmed V and J ends, which lost 7 bases and 4 bases, there was a span of 13 bases. Germline V gene sequence: CDR1 SGHTA, CDR2 FQGNSA.

The chain uses TRBV7-2 and TRBJ2-7; D possibly corresponds to TRBD2 (6 bases). This CDR3 is built from 12 residues. Looked up from germline, CDR1 is SGHTA and CDR2 is FQGNSA. V lost 3 bases and J 6 bases, leaving 9 bases between the germline ends. The CDR3 here is CASSFSSGEQYF. In DNA, the CDR3 is TGTGCCAGCAGCTTTAGTAGCGGCGAGCAGTACTTC.

V usage is TRBV15 and J usage is TRBJ1-1; 10 nucleotides line up with TRBD1. The germline gives CDR1 LNHNV, CDR2 YYDKDF (reference sequence). The CDR3 sequence is 16 residues long. The ends lost 1 base at V and 1 base at J; junction bases unmatched: 3. CDR3 amino acids: CATSRGWDRGNTEAFF. Written as DNA, the CDR3 is TGTGCCACCAGCAGAGGTTGGGACAGGGGGAACACTGAAGCTTTCTTT.

This chain uses TRBV5-1 with TRBJ1-5, with D possibly being TRBD1 (5 bases). The V end was cut by 2 bases, the J end by 5 bases, with 11 bases between. CDR3 length equals 14 residues. From germline, CDR1 is SGHRS and CDR2 YFSETQ. The CDR3 DNA reads as TGCGCCAGCAGCTTCACTGGGGCGGATCAGCCCCAGCATTTT. This sequence encodes CASSFTGADQPQHF.

This clone was observed a handful of times. The chain recombines TRBV6-1 with TRBJ2-3; 8 bases match TRBD2. V gave up 1 base and J gave up 4 bases; unmatched junction bases: 4. The CDR3 has 15 amino acids. Germline CDR1 and CDR2: MNHNS and SASEGT. Written as DNA, the CDR3 is TGTGCCAGCAGTGAAGAAGCGGGAGCCGCAGATACGCAGTATTTT. Translated: CASSEEAGAADTQYF.

The chain carries TRBV19 and TRBJ2-1, with D hard to call. This CDR3 spans 11 amino acids. Germline V gene sequence: CDR1 LNHDA, CDR2 SQIVND (reference sequence). Between the trimmed V and J ends, which lost 6 bases and 5 bases, there was a span of 5 bases. CDR3: CASRHHNEQFF. The CDR3 bases are TGTGCCAGTAGACATCACAATGAGCAGTTCTTC. The full variable domain, in which reference TRBV19 and TRBJ2-1 provide the parts outside the CDR3, is DGGITQSPKYLFRKEGQNVTLSCEQNLNHDAMYWYRQDPGQGLRLIYYSQIVNDFQKGDIAEGYSVSREKKESFPLTVTSAQKNPTAFYLCASRHHNEQFFGPGTRLTVL.

The chain employs TRBV7-3 and TRBJ2-3; D possibly corresponds to TRBD1 (6 bases). Trimming took 1 base from V and 0 from J, leaving 11 bases between them. The germline V gene has CDR1 SGHTA and CDR2 FQGTGA. This CDR3 is 16 amino acids long. CDR3 sequence (DNA): TGTGCCAGCAGCTTAAGGGCAGGGGCCAGCACAGATACGCAGTATTTT. This sequence encodes CASSLRAGASTDTQYF.